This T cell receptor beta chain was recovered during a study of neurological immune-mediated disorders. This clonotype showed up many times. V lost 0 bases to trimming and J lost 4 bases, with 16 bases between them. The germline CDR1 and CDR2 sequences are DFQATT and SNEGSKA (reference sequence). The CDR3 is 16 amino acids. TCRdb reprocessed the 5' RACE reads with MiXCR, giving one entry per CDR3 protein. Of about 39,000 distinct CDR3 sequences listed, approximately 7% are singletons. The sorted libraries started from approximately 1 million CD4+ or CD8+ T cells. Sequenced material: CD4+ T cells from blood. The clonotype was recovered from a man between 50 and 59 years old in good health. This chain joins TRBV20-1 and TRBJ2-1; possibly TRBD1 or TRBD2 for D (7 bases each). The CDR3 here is CSAREEGRGRYNEQFF. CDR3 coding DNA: TGCAGTGCTAGAGAGGAGGGGAGGGGGCGGTACAATGAGCAGTTCTTC.